The clone carrying this T cell receptor beta chain showed up just a few times. This sample stems from a study of blood T cell repertoires in COVID-19. About the study: Italy, Spain and the United States were the sources of the convalescent and acute COVID-19 samples.

V was pared by 1 base and J by 6 bases, with 6 bases between. Germline V CDR1 and CDR2: LGHNA, YNFKEQ. This CDR3 is built from 13 residues. Some clones are missing from TCRdb's copy, which holds only in-frame ones; the method was immunoSEQ multiplex PCR. The data show about 520,000 clones, 70% to 90% seen once. The sample consisted of peripheral blood. This rearrangement joins TRBV4-2 to TRBJ1-4; D remains ambiguous. This receptor was identified in a human donor in a cohort sampled during active COVID-19. Here the CDR3 DNA reads TGTGCCAGCAGCCAAGGGCCCCATGAAAAACTGTTTTTT. Amino acids: CASSQGPHEKLFF.